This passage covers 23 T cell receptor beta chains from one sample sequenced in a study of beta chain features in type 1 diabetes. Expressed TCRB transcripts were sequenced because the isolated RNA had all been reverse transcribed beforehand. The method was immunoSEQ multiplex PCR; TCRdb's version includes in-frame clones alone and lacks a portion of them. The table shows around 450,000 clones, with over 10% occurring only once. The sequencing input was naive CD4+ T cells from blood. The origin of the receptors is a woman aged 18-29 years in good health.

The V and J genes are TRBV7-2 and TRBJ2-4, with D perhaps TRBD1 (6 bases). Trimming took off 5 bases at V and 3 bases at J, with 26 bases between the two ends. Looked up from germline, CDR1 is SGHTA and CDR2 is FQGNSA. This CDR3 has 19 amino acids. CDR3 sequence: CASSPAGVRRSMDKNIQYF. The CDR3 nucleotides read TGTGCCAGCAGCCCCGCAGGGGTTAGACGTTCGATGGACAAAAACATTCAGTACTTC.

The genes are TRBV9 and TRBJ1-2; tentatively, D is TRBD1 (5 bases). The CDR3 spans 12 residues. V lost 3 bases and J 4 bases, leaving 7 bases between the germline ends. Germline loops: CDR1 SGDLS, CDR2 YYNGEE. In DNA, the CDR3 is TGTGCCAGCAGCGAGGGGAGCTATGGCTACACCTTC. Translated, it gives CASSEGSYGYTF.

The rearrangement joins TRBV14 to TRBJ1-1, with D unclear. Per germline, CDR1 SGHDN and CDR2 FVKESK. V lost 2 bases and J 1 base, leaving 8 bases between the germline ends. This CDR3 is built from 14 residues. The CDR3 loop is CASSQYFPNTEAFF. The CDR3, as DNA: TGTGCCAGCAGCCAATACTTCCCGAACACTGAAGCTTTCTTT. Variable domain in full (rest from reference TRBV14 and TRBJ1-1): EAGVTQFPSHSVIEKGQTVTLRCDPISGHDNLYWYRRVMGKEIKFLLHFVKESKQDESGMPNNRFLAERTGGTYSTLKVQPAELEDSGVYFCASSQYFPNTEAFFGQGTRLTVV.

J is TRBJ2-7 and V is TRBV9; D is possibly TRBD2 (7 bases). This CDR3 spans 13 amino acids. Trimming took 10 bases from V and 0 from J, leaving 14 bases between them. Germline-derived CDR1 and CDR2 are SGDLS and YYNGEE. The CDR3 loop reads CAERDTVSYEQYF. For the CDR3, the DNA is TGTGCCGAGCGGGACACAGTCTCCTACGAGCAGTACTTC.

The CDR3 loop is CATGNRAQDEQFF. The CDR3 nucleotides are TGTGCCACCGGAAACAGGGCCCAGGATGAGCAGTTCTTC. This chain joins TRBV11-1 and TRBJ2-1; D is possibly TRBD1 (6 bases). Per germline, CDR1 SGHAT and CDR2 FQDESV (reference sequence). The CDR3 loop spans 13 amino acids. Trimming cost V 10 bases and J 8 bases, with 18 bases left between them.

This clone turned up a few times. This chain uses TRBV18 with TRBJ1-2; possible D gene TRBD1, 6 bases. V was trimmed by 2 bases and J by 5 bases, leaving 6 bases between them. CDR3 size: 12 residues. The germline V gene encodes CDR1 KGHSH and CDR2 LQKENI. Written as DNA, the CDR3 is TGTGCCAGCTCACCAAGGGGGTATGGCTACACCTTC. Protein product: CASSPRGYGYTF. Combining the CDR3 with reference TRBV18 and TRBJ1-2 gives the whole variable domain NAGVMQNPRHLVRRRGQEARLRCSPMKGHSHVYWYRQLPEEGLKFMVYLQKENIIDESGMPKERFSAEFPKEGPSILRIQQVVRGDSAAYFCASSPRGYGYTFGSGTRLTVV.

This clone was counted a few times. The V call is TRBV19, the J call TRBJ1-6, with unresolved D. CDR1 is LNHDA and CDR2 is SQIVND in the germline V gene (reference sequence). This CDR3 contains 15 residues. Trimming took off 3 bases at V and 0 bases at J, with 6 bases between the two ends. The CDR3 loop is CASSMTSSYNSPLHF. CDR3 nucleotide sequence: TGTGCCAGTAGTATGACGAGCTCCTATAATTCACCCCTCCACTTT.

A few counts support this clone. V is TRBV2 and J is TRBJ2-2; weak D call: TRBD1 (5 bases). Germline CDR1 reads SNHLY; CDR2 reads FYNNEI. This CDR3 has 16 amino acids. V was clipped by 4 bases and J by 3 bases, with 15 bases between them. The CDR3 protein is CASSVGQGKDTGELFF. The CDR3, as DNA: TGTGCCAGCAGTGTAGGGCAGGGTAAAGACACCGGGGAGCTGTTTTTT.

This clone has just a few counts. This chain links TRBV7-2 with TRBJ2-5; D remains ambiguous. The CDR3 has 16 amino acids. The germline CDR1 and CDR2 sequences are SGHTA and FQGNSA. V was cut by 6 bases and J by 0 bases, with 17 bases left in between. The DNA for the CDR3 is TGTGCCAGCAGATTAACCTCAACAGTGTACCAAGAGACCCAGTACTTC. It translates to CASRLTSTVYQETQYF.

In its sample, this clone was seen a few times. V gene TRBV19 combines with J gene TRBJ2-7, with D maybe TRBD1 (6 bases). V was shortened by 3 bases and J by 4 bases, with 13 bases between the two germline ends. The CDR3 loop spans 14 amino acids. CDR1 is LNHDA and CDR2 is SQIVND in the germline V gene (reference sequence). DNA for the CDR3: TGTGCCAGTAGTATCCCCGCAGGGGATTACGAGCAGTACGTC. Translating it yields CASSIPAGDYEQYV.

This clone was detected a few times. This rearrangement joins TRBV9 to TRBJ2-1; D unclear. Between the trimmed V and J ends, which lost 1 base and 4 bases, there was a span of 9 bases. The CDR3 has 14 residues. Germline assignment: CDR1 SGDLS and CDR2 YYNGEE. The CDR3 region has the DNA TGTGCCAGCAGCGTACGAGGCTTATACAATGAGCAGTTCTTC. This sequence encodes CASSVRGLYNEQFF.

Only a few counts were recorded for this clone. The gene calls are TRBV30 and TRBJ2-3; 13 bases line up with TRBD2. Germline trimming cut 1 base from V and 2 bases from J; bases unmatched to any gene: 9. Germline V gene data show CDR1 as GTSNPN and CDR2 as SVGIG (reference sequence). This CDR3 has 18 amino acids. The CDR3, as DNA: TGTGCCTGGAGTGGCGCAAGGACTAGCGGGGGACTCACAGATACGCAGTATTTT. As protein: CAWSGARTSGGLTDTQYF.

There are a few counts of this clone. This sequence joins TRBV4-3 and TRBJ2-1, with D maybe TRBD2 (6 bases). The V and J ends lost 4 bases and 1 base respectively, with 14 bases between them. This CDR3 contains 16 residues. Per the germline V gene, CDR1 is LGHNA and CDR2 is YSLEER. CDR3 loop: CASSPSIAVSYNEQFF. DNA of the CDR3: TGCGCCAGCAGCCCTTCTATAGCGGTTTCCTACAATGAGCAGTTCTTC.

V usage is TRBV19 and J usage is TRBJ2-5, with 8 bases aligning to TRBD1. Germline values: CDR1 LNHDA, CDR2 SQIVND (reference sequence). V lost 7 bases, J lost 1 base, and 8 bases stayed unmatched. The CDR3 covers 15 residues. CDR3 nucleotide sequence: TGTGCCAGTAAGCCGGGACAGGCCTCCCAAGAGACCCAGTACTTC. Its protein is CASKPGQASQETQYF.

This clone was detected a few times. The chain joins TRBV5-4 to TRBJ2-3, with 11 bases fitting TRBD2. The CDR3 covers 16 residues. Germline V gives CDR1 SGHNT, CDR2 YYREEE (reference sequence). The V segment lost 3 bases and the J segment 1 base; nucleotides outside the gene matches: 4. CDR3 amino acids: CASSSKLAGGTDTQYF. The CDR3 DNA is TGTGCCAGCAGCTCAAAACTAGCGGGAGGCACAGATACGCAGTATTTT.

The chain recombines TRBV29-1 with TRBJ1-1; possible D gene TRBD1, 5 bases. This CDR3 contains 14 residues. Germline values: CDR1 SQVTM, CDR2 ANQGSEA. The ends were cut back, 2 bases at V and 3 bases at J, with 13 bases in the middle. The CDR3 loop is CSVENRGRDTEAFF. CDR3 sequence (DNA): TGCAGCGTTGAAAACCGGGGGAGGGACACTGAAGCTTTCTTT.

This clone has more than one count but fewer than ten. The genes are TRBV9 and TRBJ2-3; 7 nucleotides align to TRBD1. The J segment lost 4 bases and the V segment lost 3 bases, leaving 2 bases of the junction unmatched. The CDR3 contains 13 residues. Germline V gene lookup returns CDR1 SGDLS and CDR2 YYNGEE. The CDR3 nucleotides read TGTGCCAGCAGCGAACAGGGGCCAGATACGCAGTATTTT. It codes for CASSEQGPDTQYF.

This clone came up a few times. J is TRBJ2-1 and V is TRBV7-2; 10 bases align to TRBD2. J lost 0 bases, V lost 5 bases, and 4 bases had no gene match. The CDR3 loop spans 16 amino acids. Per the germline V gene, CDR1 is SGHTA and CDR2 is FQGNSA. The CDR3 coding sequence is TGTGCCAGCAGCCGTAGCGGGGGGAGCTCCTACAATGAGCAGTTCTTC. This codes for CASSRSGGSSYNEQFF.

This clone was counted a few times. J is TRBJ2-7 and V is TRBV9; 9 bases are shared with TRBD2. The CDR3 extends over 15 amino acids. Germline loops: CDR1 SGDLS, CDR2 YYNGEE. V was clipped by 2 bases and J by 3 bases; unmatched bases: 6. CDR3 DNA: TGTGCCAGCAGCGTCTCTAGCGGGACCCACTACGAGCAGTACTTC. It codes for CASSVSSGTHYEQYF.

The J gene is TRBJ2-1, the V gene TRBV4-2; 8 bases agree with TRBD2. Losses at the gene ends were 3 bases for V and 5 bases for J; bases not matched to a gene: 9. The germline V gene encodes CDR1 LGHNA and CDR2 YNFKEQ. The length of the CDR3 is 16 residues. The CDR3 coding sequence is TGTGCCAGCAGCCAGATCCCGACTAGCGAGAACAATGAGCAGTTCTTC. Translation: CASSQIPTSENNEQFF.

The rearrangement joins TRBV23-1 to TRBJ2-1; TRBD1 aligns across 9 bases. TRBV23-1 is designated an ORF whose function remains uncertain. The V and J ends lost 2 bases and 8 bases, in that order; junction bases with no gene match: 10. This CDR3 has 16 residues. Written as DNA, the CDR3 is TGCGCCAGCAGTCAAGAGTTTCGGACAGGGGTCGATGAGCAGTTCTTC. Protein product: CASSQEFRTGVDEQFF.

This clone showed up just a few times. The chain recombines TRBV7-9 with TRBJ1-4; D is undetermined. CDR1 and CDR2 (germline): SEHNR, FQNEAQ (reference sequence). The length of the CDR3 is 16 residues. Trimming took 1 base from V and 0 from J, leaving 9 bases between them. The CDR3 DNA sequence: TGTGCCAGCAGCTTAGTCGCTCTAGCAACTAATGAAAAACTGTTTTTT. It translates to CASSLVALATNEKLFF.

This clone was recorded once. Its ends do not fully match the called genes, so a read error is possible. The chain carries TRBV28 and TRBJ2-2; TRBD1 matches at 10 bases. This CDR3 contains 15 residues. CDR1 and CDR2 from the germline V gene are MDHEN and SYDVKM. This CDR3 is CASIIRTGGSGKLFF. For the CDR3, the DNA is TGTGCCAGCATCATTCGGACAGGGGGGTCCGGGAAGCTGTTTTTT. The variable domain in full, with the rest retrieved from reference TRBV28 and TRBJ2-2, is DVKVTQSSRYLVKRTGEKVFLECVQDMDHENMFWYRQDPGLGLRLIYFSYDVKMKEKGDIPEGYSVSREKKERFSLILESASTNQTSMYLCASIIRTGGSGKLFFGEGSRLTVL.